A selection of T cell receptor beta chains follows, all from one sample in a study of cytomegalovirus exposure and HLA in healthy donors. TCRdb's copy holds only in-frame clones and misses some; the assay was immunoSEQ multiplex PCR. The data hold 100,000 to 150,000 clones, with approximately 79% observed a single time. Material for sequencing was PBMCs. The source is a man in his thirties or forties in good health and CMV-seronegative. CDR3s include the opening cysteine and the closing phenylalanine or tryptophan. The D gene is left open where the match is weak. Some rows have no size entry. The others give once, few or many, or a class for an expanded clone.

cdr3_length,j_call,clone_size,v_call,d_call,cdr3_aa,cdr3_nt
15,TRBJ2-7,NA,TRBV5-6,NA,CASSFRVGGRNEQYF,TGTGCCAGCAGCTTCCGCGTGGGGGGGCGCAACGAGCAGTACTTC
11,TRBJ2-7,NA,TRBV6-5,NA,CASSYREKPSF,TGTGCCAGCAGTTATAGGGAGAAGCCCTCCTTC
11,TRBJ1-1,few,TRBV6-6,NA,CASSYGGLAFF,TGTGCCAGCAGTTATGGGGGCTTGGCTTTCTTT
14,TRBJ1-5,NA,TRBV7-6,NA,CASSLRGKDQPQHF,TGTGCCAGCAGCTTAAGGGGGAAGGATCAGCCCCAGCATTTT
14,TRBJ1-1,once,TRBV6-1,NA,CASSKGLEDTEAFF,TGTGCCAGCAGCAAAGGACTGGAGGACACTGAAGCTTTCTTT
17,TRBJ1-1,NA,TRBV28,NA,CASRQRYPDRKGTEAFF,TGTGCCAGCAGACAAAGGTACCCTGACAGGAAGGGCACTGAAGCTTTCTTT
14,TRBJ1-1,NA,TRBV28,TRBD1,CASSLTGGLTEAFF,TGTGCCAGCAGTTTAACAGGGGGACTCACTGAAGCTTTCTTT
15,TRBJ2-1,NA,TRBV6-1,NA,CASSEDPSSYNEQFF,TGTGCCAGCAGTGAAGATCCCAGCTCCTACAATGAGCAGTTCTTC
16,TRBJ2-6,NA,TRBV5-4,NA,CASSLEGRSGANVLTF,TGTGCCAGCAGCCTGGAGGGGCGCTCTGGGGCCAACGTCCTGACTTTC
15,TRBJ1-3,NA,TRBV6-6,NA,CASSYERGTIDTIYF,TGTGCCAGCAGTTACGAACGGGGAACCATCGACACCATATATTTT
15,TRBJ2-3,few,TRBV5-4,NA,CASSLATRYSDTQYF,TGTGCCAGCAGCTTAGCGACTAGGTATTCAGATACGCAGTATTTT
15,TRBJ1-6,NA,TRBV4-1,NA,CASSLDRNINSPLHF,TGCGCCAGCAGTCTCGACAGGAACATTAATTCACCCCTCCACTTT
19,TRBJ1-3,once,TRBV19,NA,CASSKKPKDILLSGNTIYF,TGTGCCAGTAGTAAGAAACCTAAAGATATACTGCTCTCTGGAAACACCATATATTTT
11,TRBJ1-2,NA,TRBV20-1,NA,CSARGSYGYTF,TGCAGTGCTAGAGGCAGCTATGGCTACACCTTC
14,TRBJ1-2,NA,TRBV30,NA,CAWSASRDKHGYTF,TGTGCCTGGAGTGCCAGCCGGGACAAACATGGCTACACCTTC
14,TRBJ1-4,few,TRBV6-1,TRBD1,CASKRTGGDEKLFF,TGTGCCAGCAAGAGGACAGGGGGTGACGAAAAACTGTTTTTT
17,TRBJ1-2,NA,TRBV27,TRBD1,CASSSGDRGVGDYGYTF,TGTGCCAGCAGTTCGGGGGACAGGGGGGTCGGGGACTATGGCTACACCTTC
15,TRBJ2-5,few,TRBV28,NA,CASSLRGGAGETQYF,TGTGCCAGCAGTTTACGTGGGGGGGCCGGAGAGACCCAGTACTTC
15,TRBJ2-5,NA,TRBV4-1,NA,CASSQGIAEQETQYF,TGCGCCAGCAGCCAAGGGATAGCGGAGCAAGAGACCCAGTACTTC
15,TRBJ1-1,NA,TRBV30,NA,CAWSVSVLRTTEAFF,TGTGCCTGGAGTGTATCGGTCCTTCGGACAACTGAAGCTTTCTTT
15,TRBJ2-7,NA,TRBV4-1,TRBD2,CASSQAERGAQEQYF,TGCGCCAGCAGCCAAGCGGAGCGGGGGGCCCAAGAGCAGTACTTC
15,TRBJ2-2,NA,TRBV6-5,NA,CASSFPTQNTGELFF,TGTGCCAGCAGTTTTCCGACACAGAACACCGGGGAGCTGTTTTTT
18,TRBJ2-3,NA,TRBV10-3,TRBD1,CAITQGGQGARSTDTQYF,TGTGCCATCACACAAGGTGGACAGGGGGCGCGGAGCACAGATACGCAGTATTTT
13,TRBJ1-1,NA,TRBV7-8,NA,CASSSVSNTEAFF,TGTGCCAGCAGCTCCGTTTCGAACACTGAAGCTTTCTTT
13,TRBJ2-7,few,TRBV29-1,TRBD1,CSAGDREDYEQYF,TGCAGCGCTGGGGACAGGGAGGACTACGAGCAGTACTTC
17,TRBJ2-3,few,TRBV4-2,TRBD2,CASSLDRLAGAWDTQYF,TGTGCCAGCAGCTTAGATCGACTAGCGGGGGCATGGGATACGCAGTATTTT
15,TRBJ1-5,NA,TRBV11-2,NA,CASSLSGGSNQPQHF,TGTGCCAGCAGCTTGTCCGGGGGGAGCAATCAGCCCCAGCATTTT
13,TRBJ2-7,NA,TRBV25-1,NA,CASSELGSYEQYF,TGTGCCAGCAGTGAACTCGGGTCCTACGAGCAGTACTTC